Below are 31 T cell receptor beta chains sequenced from a single sample in a study of response to subunit inactivated influenza vaccine. A single record per CDR3 protein comes from TCRdb applying MiXCR to the RT-PCR reads. The sample shows about 540,000 distinct CDR3 sequences, approximately 22% of them seen only once. Separately, the same data were catalogued under a study of T cells expressing NK-cell markers. That work states: TCR beta cDNA was generated via 5'RACE template switching incorporating UMIs.

The source material was CD4+ T cells sorted from PBMCs, sampled 12 days after vaccination. The receptors here all came from a man aged 45-65 years who received an inactivated influenza vaccine.

The chain uses TRBV7-9 and TRBJ2-3; possible D gene TRBD2, 6 bases. V was pared by 7 bases and J by 1 base, with 15 bases between. Germline CDR1 SEHNR, CDR2 FQNEAQ (reference sequence). The CDR3 loop spans 15 amino acids. CDR3 coding DNA: TGTGCCAGCACTCCGGGGGTAGGAGGCACAGATACGCAGTATTTT. This sequence encodes CASTPGVGGTDTQYF.

The chain recombines TRBV11-2 with TRBJ2-5; no reliable D call. This CDR3 comprises 15 residues. In germline, CDR1 is SGHAT, CDR2 FQNNGV. The V gene lost 0 bases and the J gene lost 4 bases, with 12 bases spanning the gap. This CDR3 reads CASSLERVALETQYF. CDR3 in DNA: TGTGCCAGCAGCTTAGAACGGGTCGCGTTAGAGACCCAGTACTTC.

This clonotype was found many times. The V and J genes are TRBV12-3 or TRBV12-4 and TRBJ1-5, with TRBD1 identical over 9 bases. The V gene end was trimmed by 5 bases and the J gene end by 7 bases; junction bases not matched to a gene: 3. This CDR3 is built from 13 residues. The chain's CDR3 is CASSRGQGQPQHF. The CDR3 DNA sequence: TGTGCCAGCAGTCGGGGACAGGGACAGCCCCAGCATTTT.

The chain is built from TRBV7-2 and TRBJ1-1, with D uncertain. Trimming took off 1 base at V and 7 bases at J, with 7 bases between the two ends. The CDR3 covers 12 residues. Per the germline V gene, CDR1 is SGHTA and CDR2 is FQGNSA. As DNA, the CDR3 is TGTGCCAGCAGCTTAGAAGGGTATGAAGCTTTCTTT. This sequence encodes CASSLEGYEAFF. The full variable domain, completed using reference TRBV7-2 and TRBJ1-1, is GAGVSQSPSNKVTEKGKDVELRCDPISGHTALYWYRQSLGQGLEFLIYFQGNSAPDKSGLPSDRFSAERTGGSVSTLTIQRTQQEDSAVYLCASSLEGYEAFFGQGTRLTVV.

The CDR3, as DNA: TGTGCCAGCAGCAGGACTAGCGGGGGTTTGCGTTACGAGCAGTACTTC. This translates into CASSRTSGGLRYEQYF. The rearrangement links TRBV3-1 to TRBJ2-7, with 13 bases that match TRBD2. The CDR3 is made up of 16 amino acids. Unmatched junction bases numbered 8, after V lost 5 bases and J lost 4 bases. CDR1 is LGHDT, CDR2 YNNKEL, per germline (reference sequence).

The rearrangement uses TRBV20-1 and TRBJ2-5; D gene unclear. The CDR3 is made up of 13 amino acids. CDR1 and CDR2 from the germline V gene are DFQATT and SNEGSKA (reference sequence). V lost 1 base, J lost 1 base, and 7 bases lay in between. The CDR3 nucleotides read TGCAGTGCTAGAGTTGGCGTCCAAGAGACCCAGTACTTC. Amino acid sequence: CSARVGVQETQYF.

This clonotype was recorded a few times. This chain joins TRBV25-1 and TRBJ2-1, with D unresolved. Trimming removed 2 bases at V and 8 bases at J, with 7 bases between. Germline lookup yields CDR1 MGHDK and CDR2 SYGVNS. The CDR3 spans 12 residues. The CDR3 loop is CASSESSYEQFF. The CDR3 DNA is TGTGCCAGCAGTGAAAGCAGCTATGAGCAGTTCTTC.

This clonotype appeared a few times. The chain employs TRBV28 and TRBJ2-7; D remains ambiguous. The V gene lost 7 bases and the J gene lost 2 bases, with 12 bases spanning the gap. Germline V gene lookup returns CDR1 MDHEN and CDR2 SYDVKM. The CDR3 extends over 13 amino acids. The CDR3 DNA follows: TGTGCCAGCACCCCCGCCGGAGCCTACGAGCAGTACTTC. Translation: CASTPAGAYEQYF.

The sample holds one count of this clonotype. A much bigger clone sits one base away, suggesting this may be a read error. The gene calls are TRBV12-3 or TRBV12-4 and TRBJ2-1; perhaps TRBD1 as D (6 bases). This CDR3 contains 15 residues. V lost 2 bases, J lost 5 bases, and 13 bases lay in between. The CDR3 reads CASSLYWAGDNEQFF. CDR3 nucleotide sequence: TGTGCCAGCAGTTTATACTGGGCAGGGGACAATGAGCAGTTCTTC.

The chain links TRBV10-3 to TRBJ1-2; weak D call: TRBD1 (5 bases). This CDR3 contains 15 residues. The ends were cut back, 4 bases at V and 7 bases at J, with 19 bases in the middle. The germline V gene has CDR1 ENHRY and CDR2 SYGVKD. DNA for the CDR3: TGTGCCATCAGTGCCTCAGGGAGGTCAGAATCTGGCTACACCTTC. The encoded protein is CAISASGRSESGYTF.

CDR3 in DNA: TGTGCCAGCTCACCACCCCTCTTAACTCATATCTACAATGAGCAGTTCTTC. Protein sequence: CASSPPLLTHIYNEQFF. This chain links TRBV18 with TRBJ2-1; D is uncertain. This CDR3 is 17 amino acids long. The V end was cut by 0 bases, the J end by 3 bases, with 15 bases between. Per the germline V gene, CDR1 is KGHSH and CDR2 is LQKENI.

This chain joins TRBV15 and TRBJ2-2; D ambiguous. CDR3 length equals 14 residues. V was shortened by 3 bases and J by 5 bases, with 10 bases between the two germline ends. Germline V gene data show CDR1 as LNHNV and CDR2 as YYDKDF (reference sequence). CDR3 sequence reads: CATSRVVGTGELFF. DNA of the CDR3: TGTGCCACCAGCAGGGTCGTAGGGACCGGGGAGCTGTTTTTT.

This chain uses TRBV20-1 with TRBJ2-1, with a weak D call TRBD2 (6 bases). V lost 0 bases and J lost 4, with 10 bases in between. The CDR3 runs 14 residues. Germline values: CDR1 DFQATT, CDR2 SNEGSKA (reference sequence). The CDR3 nucleotides read TGCAGTGCTAGAGATCTGGCGGGGTACAATGAGCAGTTCTTC. It specifies CSARDLAGYNEQFF.

V gene TRBV7-2 combines with J gene TRBJ1-6, with D possibly TRBD1 on 5 matching bases. CDR1 and CDR2 from the germline V gene are SGHTA and FQGNSA. The CDR3 contains 16 residues. V lost 5 bases and J 6 bases, leaving 17 bases between the germline ends. The CDR3 bases are TGTGCCAGCAGCCCCCGATCAGGGTTAGTTAATTCACCCCTCCACTTT. This encodes CASSPRSGLVNSPLHF.

The chain recombines TRBV20-1 with TRBJ2-4, with no clear D. Trimming took off 6 bases at V and 0 bases at J, with 9 bases between the two ends. There are 13 residues in the CDR3. CDR1 is DFQATT, CDR2 SNEGSKA, per germline (reference sequence). This CDR3 is CSASKLAKNIQYF. For the CDR3, the DNA is TGCAGTGCCTCCAAGTTAGCCAAAAACATTCAGTACTTC.

The rearrangement links TRBV7-3 to TRBJ2-1, with D perhaps matching TRBD2 (5 bases). The CDR3 length is 15 residues. Trimming left V 6 bases short and J 5 bases short, with 17 bases between. From germline, CDR1 is SGHTA and CDR2 FQGTGA. In nucleotides, the CDR3 is TGTGCCAGCAGTATGGGGTGGGGAGAGGACAATGAGCAGTTCTTC. This gives the protein CASSMGWGEDNEQFF.

This chain connects TRBV29-1 to TRBJ2-5; D is unresolved. Germline V lookup: CDR1 SQVTM, CDR2 ANQGSEA. Trimming took off 4 bases at V and 5 bases at J, with 8 bases between the two ends. This CDR3 is built from 11 residues. As DNA, the CDR3 is TGCAGCGTTGCCAGTCGGGAGACCCAGTACTTC. Amino acids: CSVASRETQYF.

A few counts support this clonotype. The J gene is TRBJ2-7, the V gene TRBV27; D possibly corresponds to TRBD1 (6 bases). This CDR3 is built from 16 residues. V lost 1 base and J 2 bases, leaving 15 bases between the germline ends. Per the germline V gene, CDR1 is MNHEY and CDR2 is SMNVEV (reference sequence). The CDR3 DNA sequence: TGTGCCAGCAGTTTATACGGACAGATGGGCGCCTACGAGCAGTACTTC. Translation: CASSLYGQMGAYEQYF.

This clonotype was observed a few times. This chain links TRBV3-1 with TRBJ1-1, with 8 nucleotides matching TRBD1. The ends lost 6 bases at V and 14 bases at J; junction bases unmatched: 11. The CDR3 contains 12 residues. Germline CDR1 is LGHDT and CDR2 is YNNKEL (reference sequence). CDR3 sequence reads: CASSRRDRITFF. For the CDR3, the DNA is TGTGCCAGCAGTCGCCGGGACAGGATCACCTTCTTT.

V usage is TRBV7-2 and J usage is TRBJ2-7, with D possibly being TRBD1 (6 bases). The CDR3 has 15 residues. Germline CDR1 reads SGHTA; CDR2 reads FQGNSA. V was trimmed by 4 bases and J by 2 bases, leaving 15 bases between them. CDR3 in amino acids: CASSSSLGATYEQYF. CDR3 bases: TGTGCCAGCAGCTCATCCTTGGGGGCCACCTACGAGCAGTACTTC.

The gene calls are TRBV13 and TRBJ2-3; D not certain. The CDR3 contains 12 residues. Germline V gene data show CDR1 as PRHDT and CDR2 as FYEKMQ (reference sequence). The V end lost 0 bases, the J end lost 12 bases, and 10 bases lay between the germline ends. The CDR3 loop is CASSLGHPSQYF. The CDR3 bases are TGTGCCAGCAGCTTAGGCCACCCGTCACAGTATTTT.

The chain couples TRBV5-1 to TRBJ1-1; 7 bases are shared with TRBD1. J gave up 1 base and V 4 bases, and 7 bases lay outside the gene matches. This CDR3 spans 15 amino acids. Per germline, CDR1 SGHRS and CDR2 YFSETQ. CDR3 bases: TGCGCCAGCAGCCTCAGACAGGGCCCGAACACTGAAGCTTTCTTT. Translating gives CASSLRQGPNTEAFF.

The V call is TRBV20-1, the J call TRBJ2-1; D is unclear. CDR1 DFQATT and CDR2 SNEGSKA come from the germline V gene (reference sequence). This CDR3 contains 12 residues. Trimming took off 3 bases at V and 6 bases at J, with 9 bases between the two ends. The CDR3 loop reads CSASQTSNEQFF. The CDR3 DNA sequence: TGCAGTGCTAGTCAAACCTCCAATGAGCAGTTCTTC.

The V call is TRBV11-2, the J call TRBJ2-7; D possibly corresponds to TRBD1 (6 bases). Trimming shortened V by 6 bases and J by 2 bases, and 14 bases separated the two germline ends. The germline CDR1 and CDR2 sequences are SGHAT and FQNNGV. The CDR3 extends over 14 amino acids. The CDR3 nucleotides are TGTGCCAGCAGTCTCCTAACAGGGACCTACGAGCAGTACTTC. Amino acid sequence: CASSLLTGTYEQYF.

CDR3 sequence: CASRTPRTGELFF. The CDR3 DNA is TGTGCCAGCAGGACCCCAAGGACCGGGGAGCTGTTTTTT. The chain links TRBV6-6 to TRBJ2-2; D gene uncertain. This CDR3 spans 13 amino acids. Between the trimmed V and J ends, which lost 6 bases and 5 bases, there was a span of 10 bases. CDR1 MNHNY and CDR2 SVGAGI come from the germline V gene (reference sequence).

This clonotype occurred a few times. The V and J genes are TRBV4-3 and TRBJ2-2, with 7 nucleotides matching TRBD1. V lost 2 bases and J lost 3; bases outside the gene matches: 6. Looked up from germline, CDR1 is LGHNA and CDR2 is YSLEER. The CDR3 runs 16 residues. CDR3: CASSQQGGVDTGELFF. The CDR3 bases are TGCGCCAGCAGCCAACAAGGGGGCGTAGACACCGGGGAGCTGTTTTTT.

The chain recombines TRBV25-1 with TRBJ1-1, with D possibly TRBD1 on 6 matching bases. The CDR3 has 17 residues. From germline, CDR1 is MGHDK and CDR2 SYGVNS. Trimming took 3 bases from V and 5 from J, leaving 22 bases between them. The CDR3 protein is CASSDRSKKGEGTEAFF. Written as DNA, the CDR3 is TGTGCCAGCAGTGATCGGAGCAAGAAGGGGGAGGGGACTGAAGCTTTCTTT.

This clonotype was observed at least ten times. The rearrangement joins TRBV5-1 to TRBJ1-1; D is ambiguous. From germline, CDR1 is SGHRS and CDR2 YFSETQ. V was shortened by 0 bases and J by 2 bases, with 11 bases between the two germline ends. This CDR3 is built from 15 residues. CDR3 protein: CASSLGLTPNTEAFF. Written as DNA, the CDR3 is TGCGCCAGCAGCTTGGGGTTGACACCAAACACTGAAGCTTTCTTT.

This clonotype was recorded at least ten times. The chain joins TRBV2 to TRBJ2-1, with 7 positions matching TRBD2. The CDR3 is 15 residues long. The germline CDR1 and CDR2 sequences are SNHLY and FYNNEI. The trim removed 5 bases at V and 1 base at J, leaving 5 bases unmatched. The CDR3 reads CASSFPRGSYNEQFF. DNA for the CDR3: TGTGCCAGCAGTTTCCCGCGGGGGTCCTACAATGAGCAGTTCTTC.

The CDR3: CASSETGVSGELFF. CDR3 in DNA: TGTGCCAGCAGTGAAACAGGGGTGTCCGGGGAGCTGTTTTTT. V and J are TRBV6-1 and TRBJ2-2; TRBD1 aligns across 7 bases. Germline V gene lookup returns CDR1 MNHNS and CDR2 SASEGT. V was clipped by 2 bases and J by 6 bases; unmatched bases: 3. This CDR3 is 14 amino acids long.

V usage is TRBV4-1 and J usage is TRBJ2-1, with 7 bases matching TRBD2. Germline loops: CDR1 MGHRA, CDR2 YSYEKL. The V and J ends lost 1 base and 3 bases, in that order; junction bases with no gene match: 6. The CDR3 is made up of 16 amino acids. CDR3 nucleotides: TGCGCCAGCAGCCAAGCCCCTAGCGGCAACTACAATGAGCAGTTCTTC. Translating it yields CASSQAPSGNYNEQFF.